What follows are 27 T cell receptor beta chains derived from one specimen sequenced in a study of somatic mutations in cytotoxic T cells in rheumatoid arthritis. The method was immunoSEQ multiplex PCR; TCRdb's version includes in-frame clones alone and lacks a portion of them. Of approximately 17,000 clones listed, 75% to 85% are singletons. Sequencing input: CD8+ T cells sorted from blood. The receptors originated from an adult with rheumatoid arthritis.

The chain has TRBV19 and TRBJ2-7; D not resolved. V was clipped by 1 base and J by 2 bases, with 12 bases between them. CDR1 is LNHDA, CDR2 SQIVND, per germline (reference sequence). The CDR3 length is 15 residues. Here the CDR3 reads CASSIALQLAYEQYF. The CDR3 DNA follows: TGTGCCAGTAGTATAGCTCTTCAATTAGCCTACGAGCAGTACTTC.

The chain has TRBV6-5 and TRBJ1-2; D is unclear. This CDR3 contains 12 residues. Trimming stripped 0 bases from V and 7 bases from J, with 6 bases between. From germline, CDR1 is MNHEY and CDR2 SVGAGI. CDR3 protein: CASSYSDGGYTF. For the CDR3, the DNA is TGTGCCAGCAGTTACTCGGACGGTGGCTACACCTTC.

The chain combines TRBV7-2 with TRBJ1-4; 9 bases align to TRBD1. Trimming cost V 4 bases and J 7 bases; bases outside gene matches: 4. Germline loops: CDR1 SGHTA, CDR2 FQGNSA. The CDR3 spans 14 residues. CDR3 protein: CASSSDRGGEKLFF. DNA for the CDR3: TGTGCCAGCAGCTCGGACAGGGGTGGTGAAAAACTGTTTTTT.

This clone was counted once. The CDR3 coding sequence is TGTGCCAGCAGCACCGGACAGGCAGGGGCGAAACTGTTTTTT. Protein product: CASSTGQAGAKLFF. The chain links TRBV13 to TRBJ1-4; TRBD1 aligns across 7 bases. Germline loops: CDR1 PRHDT, CDR2 FYEKMQ (reference sequence). V lost 5 bases to trimming and J lost 11 bases; unmatched junction nucleotides: 11. The CDR3 contains 14 residues. The complete variable domain, with remaining parts taken from reference TRBV13 and TRBJ1-4, reads AAGVIQSPRHLIKEKRETATLKCYPIPRHDTVYWYQQGPGQDPQFLISFYEKMQSDKGSIPDRFSAQQFSDYHSELNMSSLELGDSALYFCASSTGQAGAKLFFGSGTQLSVL.

V usage is TRBV28 and J usage is TRBJ1-1; D unclear. Trimming cost V 3 bases and J 4 bases, with 12 bases left between them. The CDR3 is made up of 14 amino acids. The germline gives CDR1 MDHEN, CDR2 SYDVKM. This chain's CDR3 is CASSLQRAGTEAFF. Here the CDR3 DNA reads TGTGCCAGCAGTTTGCAGAGGGCAGGCACTGAAGCTTTCTTT.

The chain recombines TRBV28 with TRBJ2-6; TRBD1 agrees at 7 bases. Germline CDR1 reads MDHEN; CDR2 reads SYDVKM. V lost 6 bases, J lost 2 bases, and 4 bases stayed unmatched. This CDR3 spans 15 amino acids. The CDR3 bases are TGTGCCAGCAGCATAGACAGGGCTGGGGCCAACGTCCTGACTTTC. It specifies CASSIDRAGANVLTF.

In its sample, this clone ranks as medium-sized. The J gene is TRBJ1-4, the V gene TRBV5-1, with a possible D match to TRBD1 (5 bases). Between the trimmed V and J ends, which lost 4 bases and 8 bases, there was a span of 18 bases. Germline-derived CDR1 and CDR2 are SGHRS and YFSETQ. The CDR3 spans 15 residues. CDR3 sequence: CASSPWDGSKEKLFF. DNA of the CDR3: TGCGCCAGCAGCCCATGGGACGGTAGTAAGGAAAAACTGTTTTTT. Full variable domain (outside the CDR3, taken from reference TRBV5-1 and TRBJ1-4): KAGVTQTPRYLIKTRGQQVTLSCSPISGHRSVSWYQQTPGQGLQFLFEYFSETQRNKGNFPGRFSGRQFSNSRSEMNVSTLELGDSALYLCASSPWDGSKEKLFFGSGTQLSVL.

The sample holds one count of this clone. The V call is TRBV4-1, the J call TRBJ2-7; D not resolved. V lost 0 bases and J lost 6, with 21 bases in between. Germline V gene lookup returns CDR1 MGHRA and CDR2 YSYEKL. The CDR3 consists of 17 residues. CDR3 nucleotide sequence: TGCGCCAGCAGCCAAGATACTGAGATTAATCTATATGGCGAGCAGTACTTC. Encoded protein: CASSQDTEINLYGEQYF.

The sample holds one count of this clone. The rearrangement links TRBV11-2 to TRBJ2-5; TRBD2 agrees at 13 bases. The CDR3 is made up of 16 amino acids. Germline V lookup: CDR1 SGHAT, CDR2 FQNNGV. The trim removed 5 bases at V and 7 bases at J, leaving 10 bases unmatched. This CDR3 is CASSPGTSGTPWTQYF. CDR3 nucleotide sequence: TGTGCCAGCAGCCCCGGGACTAGCGGGACCCCCTGGACCCAGTACTTC. The full variable domain, its missing parts supplied by reference TRBV11-2 and TRBJ2-5, is EAGVAQSPRYKIIEKRQSVAFWCNPISGHATLYWYQQILGQGPKLLIQFQNNGVVDDSQLPKDRFSAERLKGVDSTLKIQPAKLEDSAVYLCASSPGTSGTPWTQYFGPGTRLLVL.

This clone was counted a few times. CDR3 in DNA: TGTGCCAGCAGTGTTCAATTGGGCTATGGCTACACCTTC. It translates to CASSVQLGYGYTF. The chain links TRBV2 to TRBJ1-2; unclear D gene. Germline loops: CDR1 SNHLY, CDR2 FYNNEI. V lost 4 bases and J lost 4, with 10 bases in between. The CDR3 spans 13 residues.

This chain joins TRBV5-4 and TRBJ2-7, with D uncertain. Germline assignment: CDR1 SGHNT and CDR2 YYREEE (reference sequence). The CDR3 sequence is 17 residues long. V lost 4 bases and J 0 bases, leaving 20 bases between the germline ends. CDR3 sequence (DNA): TGTGCCAGCAGCCCGGGCCGGAGTTCGCTCCGCTCCTACGAGCAGTACTTC. Translation gives CASSPGRSSLRSYEQYF.

This clone was counted only a few times. V gene TRBV9 combines with J gene TRBJ2-7; D may be TRBD1 (6 bases). The germline V gene encodes CDR1 SGDLS and CDR2 YYNGEE. The CDR3 is 14 residues long. V was clipped by 3 bases and J by 7 bases, with 17 bases between them. CDR3 region: CASSETGELGEQYF. The CDR3 DNA follows: TGTGCCAGCAGCGAGACAGGTGAGCTCGGGGAGCAGTACTTC.

The rearrangement links TRBV5-4 to TRBJ2-2; 8 bases are shared with TRBD2. The CDR3 length is 15 residues. Germline V lookup: CDR1 SGHNT, CDR2 YYREEE (reference sequence). J lost 5 bases, V lost 2 bases, and 5 bases had no gene match. CDR3 in amino acids: CASSFASGRTGELFF. CDR3 nucleotide sequence: TGTGCCAGCAGCTTTGCAAGCGGGAGAACCGGGGAGCTGTTTTTT.

The chain employs TRBV11-1 and TRBJ2-7; D remains unclear. V lost 3 bases and J 6 bases, leaving 6 bases between the germline ends. This CDR3 comprises 11 residues. Germline V gives CDR1 SGHAT, CDR2 FQDESV (reference sequence). In DNA, the CDR3 is TGTGCCAGCAGCTTTGGGGTCGAGCAGTACTTC. Amino acids: CASSFGVEQYF.

The gene calls are TRBV27 and TRBJ1-1; D is unclear. V was cut by 5 bases and J by 4 bases, with 14 bases left in between. The CDR3 runs 14 residues. Germline V CDR1 and CDR2: MNHEY, SMNVEV (reference sequence). CDR3 protein: CASSIAGRPTEAFF. CDR3 nucleotides: TGTGCCAGCAGTATCGCAGGACGTCCCACTGAAGCTTTCTTT.

The chain couples TRBV7-9 to TRBJ2-5; possible D gene TRBD2, 5 bases. The length of the CDR3 is 16 residues. Between the trimmed V and J ends, which lost 1 base and 2 bases, there was a span of 14 bases. Germline CDR1 is SEHNR and CDR2 is FQNEAQ (reference sequence). The CDR3 is CASSLGSSTNQETQYF. CDR3 DNA sequence: TGTGCCAGCAGCTTAGGGTCGTCGACTAATCAAGAGACCCAGTACTTC.

This sequence joins TRBV2 and TRBJ2-5; D gene unclear. The V end was cut by 0 bases, the J end by 5 bases, with 7 bases between. This CDR3 is built from 13 residues. The germline CDR1 and CDR2 sequences are SNHLY and FYNNEI. CDR3 amino acids: CASSEARRETQYF. The CDR3 coding sequence is TGTGCCAGCAGTGAAGCCCGTCGGGAGACCCAGTACTTC.

The chain couples TRBV27 to TRBJ2-3; D may correspond to TRBD1 or TRBD2 (5 bases each). The CDR3 has 16 residues. The germline V gene has CDR1 MNHEY and CDR2 SMNVEV (reference sequence). V was pared by 4 bases and J by 0 bases, with 14 bases between. The CDR3 DNA follows: TGTGCCAGCAGTTCCTTCGGGGCAGGGAGCACAGATACGCAGTATTTT. Protein product: CASSSFGAGSTDTQYF.

This clone showed up just once. The V gene is TRBV28, the J gene TRBJ2-5, with D unclear. Germline CDR1 is MDHEN and CDR2 is SYDVKM. The ends were cut back, 3 bases at V and 2 bases at J, with 13 bases in the middle. CDR3 length equals 15 residues. The CDR3, as DNA: TGTGCCAGCAGTTTTTCCGACGGTCAGCAAGAGACCCAGTACTTC. Amino acid sequence: CASSFSDGQQETQYF.

The genes are TRBV9 and TRBJ2-1; D is unclear. Trimming stripped 4 bases from V and 7 bases from J, with 9 bases between. CDR1 and CDR2 (germline): SGDLS, YYNGEE. The CDR3 extends over 12 amino acids. The CDR3 DNA sequence: TGTGCCAGCAGCACAGAGAAGAATGAGCAGTTCTTC. Translating gives CASSTEKNEQFF.

This clone was observed a handful of times. The chain recombines TRBV4-1 with TRBJ2-5; perhaps TRBD1 as D (6 bases). This CDR3 contains 12 residues. Trimming pared 8 bases from V and 1 base from J, leaving 8 bases between. Germline CDR1 and CDR2: MGHRA and YSYEKL. CDR3 protein: CASRDTQETQYF. CDR3 DNA sequence: TGCGCCAGCCGGGACACCCAAGAGACCCAGTACTTC.

This rearrangement joins TRBV18 to TRBJ1-1; D remains unclear. The germline V gene encodes CDR1 KGHSH and CDR2 LQKENI. CDR3 length: 13 residues. The V and J ends lost 2 bases and 4 bases respectively, with 8 bases between them. Here the CDR3 reads CASSPKSLTEAFF. In DNA form, the CDR3 reads TGTGCCAGCTCACCAAAGTCGCTCACTGAAGCTTTCTTT.

V gene TRBV28 combines with J gene TRBJ2-7; 14 nucleotides match TRBD2. V was pared by 8 bases and J by 5 bases, with 5 bases of the junction left unmatched. The germline V gene encodes CDR1 MDHEN and CDR2 SYDVKM. This CDR3 is built from 14 residues. This CDR3 reads CASVGLAGGNEQYF. The CDR3 region has the DNA TGTGCCAGCGTAGGACTAGCGGGAGGAAACGAGCAGTACTTC.

This rearrangement joins TRBV10-3 to TRBJ1-1; possibly TRBD1 for D (5 bases). The CDR3 contains 15 residues. Germline V gene lookup returns CDR1 ENHRY and CDR2 SYGVKD. V shed 4 bases and J shed 1 base, with 13 bases lying between them. The CDR3 DNA is TGTGCCATCAGTGTGGTGACAGCCGGGAACACTGAAGCTTTCTTT. Its translation: CAISVVTAGNTEAFF.

The gene calls are TRBV6-6 and TRBJ2-7; 11 bases align to TRBD1. V trimming: 7 bases; J trimming: 3 bases; junction bases outside the gene matches: 8. The CDR3 is 15 residues long. Germline V gives CDR1 MNHNY, CDR2 SVGAGI (reference sequence). The CDR3 region has the DNA TGTGCCAGCACCCCCTCGGACAGGGGGCTCTACGAGCAGTACTTC. Encoded protein: CASTPSDRGLYEQYF.

In this sample, this clone turned up once. The chain carries TRBV6-4 and TRBJ1-2; D not resolved. Germline V gene data show CDR1 as MRHNA and CDR2 as SNTAGT. V was pared by 6 bases and J by 0 bases, with 17 bases between. The CDR3 is 16 amino acids. The CDR3 nucleotides read TGTGCCAGCAGAGAACATCATTCTTCGACTAACTATGGCTACACCTTC. Its protein product is CASREHHSSTNYGYTF.

This chain joins TRBV18 and TRBJ1-5; the D gene is possibly TRBD1 (6 bases). Trimming removed 2 bases from V and 3 bases from J, with 11 bases in between. This CDR3 has 15 residues. The germline V gene encodes CDR1 KGHSH and CDR2 LQKENI. For the CDR3, the DNA is TGTGCCAGCTCACCAGGGGGCCTCCTCAATCAGCCCCAGCATTTT. Translating gives CASSPGGLLNQPQHF.